This T cell receptor (beta chain) was identified during a study of T cells in Graves' hyperthyroidism and ophthalmopathy. TCR beta CDR3 regions were amplified from RNA. Carried out on the TCR CDR3, a first-round RT-PCR used the HTBI primer set. TCRdb processed the multiplex PCR reads anew with MiXCR; each CDR3 protein has one entry. The sample has under 350,000 distinct CDR3 sequences, roughly a fifth seen once. J was trimmed by 7 bases and V by 4 bases; bases with no gene match: 16. Germline-derived CDR1 and CDR2 are MDHEN and SYDVKM. The CDR3 is 16 residues long. This clonotype is a singleton in its sample.

This TCR was sampled from a woman aged 45-59 years with Graves' hyperthyroidism. Material: blood. The chain is built from TRBV28 and TRBJ2-7; the match to TRBD1 covers 7 bases. CDR3 sequence (DNA): TGTGCCAGCAGTTCGACAGGGTGGGGCCTAATTTTAGAGCAGTACTTC. Protein product: CASSSTGWGLILEQYF.